This TCR beta chain was recovered during a study of regulatory T cells in long-lasting Graves disease. To make TCR beta libraries, researchers used iRepertoire HTBI primers and Arm-PCR of CDR3 regions. TCRdb ran MiXCR on the multiplex PCR reads and lists one entry per CDR3 protein. The sample contains 360,000 or so distinct CDR3 sequences, around 15% of which appear only once. V shed 3 bases, J shed 2 bases, and the junction held 4 bases outside the gene matches. This CDR3 is built from 15 residues. Time point specified: newly diagnosed GD, antithyroid drugs for less than 3 months. The TCR library was prepared using RNA isolated from PBMCs. The sample was also linked to a second study, of T cells in Graves' hyperthyroidism and ophthalmopathy.

The specimen was peripheral blood mononuclear cells (PBMCs), collected at new diagnosis, from a patient treated with antithyroid drugs. The chain combines TRBV12-3 or TRBV12-4 with TRBJ1-5; 7 bases are shared with TRBD1. The receptor was derived from a woman aged 18-29 years with Graves disease. The CDR3 nucleotides read TGTGCCAGCAGTTTCAGGGGGTCGCGCAATCAGCCCCAGCATTTT. Amino acid sequence: CASSFRGSRNQPQHF.